The 10 T cell receptor beta chains listed next were all sequenced from one sample in a study of OX40 agonist ivuxolimab in advanced cancers. The table came from immunoSEQ multiplex PCR; TCRdb's copy has only in-frame clones and leaves some out. The data contain 70,000 to 85,000 clones, about 82% of them seen just once; the ten biggest clones take up less than 6.5%. The material was CD4+ or CD8+ T cells sorted from blood, obtained in a trial of the OX40 agonist ivuxolimab. The source of these receptors is an adult with an advanced solid tumor such as melanoma, head and neck, liver or kidney cancer.

This rearrangement joins TRBV18 to TRBJ1-1; 8 positions agree with TRBD1. CDR1 KGHSH and CDR2 LQKENI come from the germline V gene. This CDR3 spans 19 amino acids. Trimming cost V 8 bases and J 2 bases; bases outside gene matches: 22. CDR3 nucleotides: TGTGCCAGCGCAGGGACAGGCGAAACGTCTTTGCGTCGAAACACTGAAGCTTTCTTT. This sequence encodes CASAGTGETSLRRNTEAFF.

V gene TRBV19 combines with J gene TRBJ1-1; D may be TRBD1 (5 bases). The CDR3 loop spans 15 amino acids. CDR1 LNHDA and CDR2 SQIVND come from the germline V gene (reference sequence). V lost 4 bases and J lost 10, with 22 bases in between. The CDR3 DNA reads TGTGCCAGTAGTAGGGGCCGGACCCAAGTACTTCGAGCTTTCTTT. Encoded protein: CASSRGRTQVLRAFF.

This clone has only a few counts. This sequence joins TRBV30 and TRBJ2-3; D may be TRBD2 (6 bases). Germline lookup yields CDR1 GTSNPN and CDR2 SVGIG (reference sequence). The CDR3 covers 14 residues. V lost 0 bases, J lost 4 bases, and 11 bases lay in between. The CDR3 DNA sequence: TGTGCCTGGAGTGTAATGGTAGCGGCAGATACGCAGTATTTT. It encodes CAWSVMVAADTQYF.

The rearrangement uses TRBV6-4 and TRBJ2-2; D unresolved. The germline CDR1 and CDR2 sequences are MRHNA and SNTAGT. The CDR3 has 14 residues. The V gene lost 4 bases and the J gene lost 1 base, with 7 bases spanning the gap. In DNA, the CDR3 is TGTGCCAGCAGTGTGGTAGAGAACACCGGGGAGCTGTTTTTT. Translated: CASSVVENTGELFF.

The chain carries TRBV9 and TRBJ2-1; D is perhaps TRBD2 (6 bases). The CDR3 is 17 amino acids. Germline CDR1 is SGDLS and CDR2 is YYNGEE. Trimming removed 0 bases at V and 9 bases at J, with 22 bases between. Written as DNA, the CDR3 is TGTGCCAGCAGCGTAGGATTGGCTTACGGCCTGGAGGGTGAGCAGTTCTTC. Residues: CASSVGLAYGLEGEQFF.

The chain carries TRBV13 and TRBJ2-1; 10 positions agree with TRBD1. The CDR3 has 15 amino acids. The V and J ends lost 2 bases and 4 bases, in that order; junction bases with no gene match: 2. The V gene's germline CDR1 is PRHDT and CDR2 FYEKMQ (reference sequence). CDR3 amino acids: CASSLRDRGYNEQFF. As DNA, the CDR3 is TGTGCCAGCAGCTTACGGGACAGGGGATACAATGAGCAGTTCTTC.

The chain carries TRBV6-1 and TRBJ1-1; 8 bases fit TRBD1. The CDR3 is 16 amino acids. Looked up from germline, CDR1 is MNHNS and CDR2 is SASEGT. With V trimmed by 3 bases and J by 5 bases, 11 bases remained unmatched. The CDR3 here is CASSEDRERVGTEAFF. CDR3 bases: TGTGCCAGCAGTGAGGACAGGGAGAGGGTGGGGACTGAAGCTTTCTTT.

The chain joins TRBV29-1 to TRBJ2-1; maybe TRBD1 (6 bases). Germline V CDR1 and CDR2: SQVTM, ANQGSEA. This CDR3 is 13 amino acids long. Trimming stripped 5 bases from V and 4 bases from J, with 12 bases between. The CDR3, as DNA: TGCAGCGTTCAGGGGCCCCAATACAATGAGCAGTTCTTC. Its translation is CSVQGPQYNEQFF.

The gene calls are TRBV28 and TRBJ1-5, with D perhaps matching TRBD1 (5 bases). V shed 1 base and J shed 4 bases, with 11 bases lying between them. The germline V gene has CDR1 MDHEN and CDR2 SYDVKM. The CDR3 consists of 15 residues. CDR3 sequence (DNA): TGTGCCAGCAGTTTATCCGGGACCGAGAATCAGCCCCAGCATTTT. Encoded protein: CASSLSGTENQPQHF.

V usage is TRBV25-1 and J usage is TRBJ2-1; TRBD2 matches 12 bases. The CDR3 spans 17 residues. Losses at the gene ends were 7 bases for V and 7 bases for J; bases not matched to a gene: 14. The germline gives CDR1 MGHDK, CDR2 SYGVNS. The CDR3 is CASIHSSLAGGRNEQFF. DNA of the CDR3: TGTGCCAGCATTCACTCCTCACTAGCGGGAGGTAGGAATGAGCAGTTCTTC.